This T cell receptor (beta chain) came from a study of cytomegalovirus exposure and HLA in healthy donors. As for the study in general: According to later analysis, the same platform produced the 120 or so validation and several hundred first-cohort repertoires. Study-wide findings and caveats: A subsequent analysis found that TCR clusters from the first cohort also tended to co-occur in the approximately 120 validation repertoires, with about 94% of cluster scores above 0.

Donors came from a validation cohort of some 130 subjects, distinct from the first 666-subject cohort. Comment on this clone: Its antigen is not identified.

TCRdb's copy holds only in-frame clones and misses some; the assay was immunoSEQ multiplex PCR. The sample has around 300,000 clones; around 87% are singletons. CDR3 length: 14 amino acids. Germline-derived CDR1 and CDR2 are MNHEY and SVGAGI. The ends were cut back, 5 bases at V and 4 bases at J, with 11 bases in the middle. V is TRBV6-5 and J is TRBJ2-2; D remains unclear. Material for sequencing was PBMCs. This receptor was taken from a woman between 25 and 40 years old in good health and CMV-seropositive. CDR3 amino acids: CASSRVMATGELFF. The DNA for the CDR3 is TGTGCCAGCAGTCGGGTTATGGCCACCGGGGAGCTGTTTTTT.